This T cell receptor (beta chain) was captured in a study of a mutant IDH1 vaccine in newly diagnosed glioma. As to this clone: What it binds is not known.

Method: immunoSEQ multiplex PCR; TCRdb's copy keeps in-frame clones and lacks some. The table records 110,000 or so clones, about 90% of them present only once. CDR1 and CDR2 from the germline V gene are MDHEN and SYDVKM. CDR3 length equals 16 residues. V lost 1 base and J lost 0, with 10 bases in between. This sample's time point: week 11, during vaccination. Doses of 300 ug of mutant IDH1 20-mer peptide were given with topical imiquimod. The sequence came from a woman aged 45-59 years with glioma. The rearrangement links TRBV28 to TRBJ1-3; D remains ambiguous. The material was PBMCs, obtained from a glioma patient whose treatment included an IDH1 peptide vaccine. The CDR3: CASSLSEGSSGNTIYF. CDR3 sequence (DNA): TGTGCCAGCAGTTTATCGGAGGGATCCTCTGGAAACACCATATATTTT.